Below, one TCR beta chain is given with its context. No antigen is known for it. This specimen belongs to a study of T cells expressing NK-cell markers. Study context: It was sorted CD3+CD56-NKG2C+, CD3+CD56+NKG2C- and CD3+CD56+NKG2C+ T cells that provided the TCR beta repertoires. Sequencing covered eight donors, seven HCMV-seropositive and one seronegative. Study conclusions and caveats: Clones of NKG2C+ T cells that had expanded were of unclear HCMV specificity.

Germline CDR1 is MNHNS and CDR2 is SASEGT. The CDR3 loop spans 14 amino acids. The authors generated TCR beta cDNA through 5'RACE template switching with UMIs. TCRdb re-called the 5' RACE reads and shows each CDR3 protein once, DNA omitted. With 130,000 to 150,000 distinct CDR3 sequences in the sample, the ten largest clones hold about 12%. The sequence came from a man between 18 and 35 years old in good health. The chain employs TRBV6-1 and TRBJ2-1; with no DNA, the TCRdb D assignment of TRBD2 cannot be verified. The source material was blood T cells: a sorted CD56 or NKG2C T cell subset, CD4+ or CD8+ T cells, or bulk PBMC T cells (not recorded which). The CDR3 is CASSGNILAGEQFF.